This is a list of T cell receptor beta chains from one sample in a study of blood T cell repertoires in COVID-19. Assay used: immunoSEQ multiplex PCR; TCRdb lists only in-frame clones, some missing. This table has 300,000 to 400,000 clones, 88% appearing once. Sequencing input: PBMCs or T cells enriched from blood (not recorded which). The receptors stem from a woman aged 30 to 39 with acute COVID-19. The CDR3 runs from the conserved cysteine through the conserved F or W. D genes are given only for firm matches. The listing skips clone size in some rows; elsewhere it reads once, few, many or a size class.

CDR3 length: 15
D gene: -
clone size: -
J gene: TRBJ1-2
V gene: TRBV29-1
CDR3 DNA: TGCAGCGTCATGCCTATCGGGGGAAGCCCCTATGGCTACACCTTC
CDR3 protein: CSVMPIGGSPYGYTF

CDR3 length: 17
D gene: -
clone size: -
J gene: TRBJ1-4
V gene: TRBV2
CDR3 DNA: TGTGCCAGCAGTGAAGCGCTGGGACTTAGGGCGCCGAAAAAACTGTTTTTT
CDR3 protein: CASSEALGLRAPKKLFF

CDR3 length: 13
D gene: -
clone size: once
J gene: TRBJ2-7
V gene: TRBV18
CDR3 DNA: TGTGCCAGCTCACCACAGGCGGCCTACGAGCAGTACTTC
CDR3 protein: CASSPQAAYEQYF

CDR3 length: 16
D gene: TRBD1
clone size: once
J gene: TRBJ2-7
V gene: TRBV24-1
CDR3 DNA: TGTGCCACCAGTGATGAATCCGGGACAGGGGCTTCCGAGCAGTACTTT
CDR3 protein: CATSDESGTGASEQYF

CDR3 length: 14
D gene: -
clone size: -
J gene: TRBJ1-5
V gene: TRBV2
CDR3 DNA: TGTGCCAGCAATCGGGGGAATAGCCAACAGCCCCAGCATTTT
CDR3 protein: CASNRGNSQQPQHF

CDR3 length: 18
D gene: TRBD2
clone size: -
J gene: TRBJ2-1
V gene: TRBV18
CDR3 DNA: TGTGCCAGCTCATCCGGACTAGCGGGGGGCCCCTCCTACAATGAGCAGTTCTTC
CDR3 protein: CASSSGLAGGPSYNEQFF

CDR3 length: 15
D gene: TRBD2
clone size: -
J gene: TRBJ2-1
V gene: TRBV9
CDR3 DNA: TGTGCCAGCAGCTTAGAAGGACTAGCGGGGGGGTGGCAGTTCTTC
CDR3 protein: CASSLEGLAGGWQFF

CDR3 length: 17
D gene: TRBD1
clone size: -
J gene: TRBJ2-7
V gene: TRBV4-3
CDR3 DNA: TGCGCCAGCAGCCAAGATGTGGGAAACAGGGGAACCTACGAGCAGTACTTC
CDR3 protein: CASSQDVGNRGTYEQYF

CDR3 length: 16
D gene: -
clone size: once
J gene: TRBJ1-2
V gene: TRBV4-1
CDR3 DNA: TGCGCCAGCAGCCAAGAGAGTCAGGGTTTTAACTATGGCTACACCTTC
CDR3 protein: CASSQESQGFNYGYTF

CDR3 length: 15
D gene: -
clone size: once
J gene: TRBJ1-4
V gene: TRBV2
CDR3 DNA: TGTGCCAGCAGTCCATTAGGAGGGGATGGTGAAAAACTGTTTTTT
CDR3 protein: CASSPLGGDGEKLFF

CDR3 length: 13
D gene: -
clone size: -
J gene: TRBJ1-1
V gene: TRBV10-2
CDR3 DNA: TGCGCCAGCACCGGACAGTCGAACACTGAAGCTTTCTTT
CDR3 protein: CASTGQSNTEAFF

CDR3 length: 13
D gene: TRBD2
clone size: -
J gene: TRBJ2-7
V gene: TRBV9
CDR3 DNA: TGTGCCAGCAGCCCACGGACTAGCGGCGAGCAGTACTTC
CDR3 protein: CASSPRTSGEQYF

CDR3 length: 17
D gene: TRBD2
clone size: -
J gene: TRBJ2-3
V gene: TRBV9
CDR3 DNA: TGTGCCAGCAGCCCTTCCAAAAGCGGGGGGCGCACAGATACGCAGTATTTT
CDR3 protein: CASSPSKSGGRTDTQYF

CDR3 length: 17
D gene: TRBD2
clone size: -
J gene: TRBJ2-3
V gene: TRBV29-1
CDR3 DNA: TGCAGCGTTGCGCCGGGGGGGGGATACTCTAGCACAGATACGCAGTATTTT
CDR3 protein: CSVAPGGGYSSTDTQYF

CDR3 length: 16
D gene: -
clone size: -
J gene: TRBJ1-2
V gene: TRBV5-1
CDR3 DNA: TGCGCCAGCAGCTCGGAGGGGTTGGTGGGGCGCTATGGCTACACCTTC
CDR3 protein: CASSSEGLVGRYGYTF

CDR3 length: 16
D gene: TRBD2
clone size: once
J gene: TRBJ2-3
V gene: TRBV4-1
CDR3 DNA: TGCGCCAGCAGCCAAGAAGCGGGGGGCAGCACAGATACGCAGTATTTT
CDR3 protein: CASSQEAGGSTDTQYF

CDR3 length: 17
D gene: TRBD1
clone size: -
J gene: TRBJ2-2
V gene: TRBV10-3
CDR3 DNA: TGTGCCATCACCCGAATCCCGACAGGGGTAAACACCGGGGAGCTGTTTTTT
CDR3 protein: CAITRIPTGVNTGELFF

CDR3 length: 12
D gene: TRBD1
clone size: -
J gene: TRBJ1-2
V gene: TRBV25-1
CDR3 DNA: TGTGCCAGCGCGGACAGGAACTATGGCTACACCTTC
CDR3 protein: CASADRNYGYTF

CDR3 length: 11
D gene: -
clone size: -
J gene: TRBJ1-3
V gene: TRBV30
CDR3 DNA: TGTGCCTGGAGTGTTGTAGACACCATATATTTT
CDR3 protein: CAWSVVDTIYF

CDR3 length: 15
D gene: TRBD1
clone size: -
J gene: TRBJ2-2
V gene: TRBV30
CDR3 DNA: TGTGCCTGGATTCGGGACAGGGCGAACACCGGGGAGCTGTTTTTT
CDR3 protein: CAWIRDRANTGELFF

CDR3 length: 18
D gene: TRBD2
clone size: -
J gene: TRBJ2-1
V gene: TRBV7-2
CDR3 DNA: TGTGCCAGCAGCCCCGGACTAGCGGGGACGAGCTCCTACAATGAGCAGTTCTTC
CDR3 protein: CASSPGLAGTSSYNEQFF

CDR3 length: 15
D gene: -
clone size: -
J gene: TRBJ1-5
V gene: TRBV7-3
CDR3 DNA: TGTGCCAGCAGCCCCAGGGGTGGGGAGGGTCAGCCCCAGCATTTT
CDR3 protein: CASSPRGGEGQPQHF

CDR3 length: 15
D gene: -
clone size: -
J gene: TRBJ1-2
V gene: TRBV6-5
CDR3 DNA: TGTGCCAGCAGTCTGAATTTTGGGAGTAACTATGGCTACACCTTC
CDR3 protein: CASSLNFGSNYGYTF

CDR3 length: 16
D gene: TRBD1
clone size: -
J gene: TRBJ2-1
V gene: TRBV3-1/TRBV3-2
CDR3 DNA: TGTGCCAGCAGCCAAAGGAGAGGGACAGGGCTGGATGAGCAGTTCTTC
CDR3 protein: CASSQRRGTGLDEQFF

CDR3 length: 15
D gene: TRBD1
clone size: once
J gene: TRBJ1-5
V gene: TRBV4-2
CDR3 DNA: TGTGCCAGCAGCCATGAGGGGACAGGCAATCAGCCCCAGCATTTT
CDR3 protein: CASSHEGTGNQPQHF

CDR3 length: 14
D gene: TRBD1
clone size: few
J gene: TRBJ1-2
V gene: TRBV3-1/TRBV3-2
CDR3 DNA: TGTGCCAGCAGCCTCAGGACAGGGCCCTATGGCTACACCTTC
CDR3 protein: CASSLRTGPYGYTF

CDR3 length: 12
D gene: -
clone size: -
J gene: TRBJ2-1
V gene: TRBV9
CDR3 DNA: TGTGCCAGCAGCGTAATCGGGAATGAGCAGTTCTTC
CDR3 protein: CASSVIGNEQFF